The source of this T cell receptor beta chain is a study of T cell responses to AZD1222 COVID-19 vaccine. Study summary: It was second doses at about 4 or about 12 weeks that were pooled.

Details on this clone: Its specificity is not known.

The study, taken as a whole, reports: Possibly, clonal diversity was underestimated; donors were largely white British and included more females. Nearly half of spike-specific TCRs reportedly target unmutated variant regions.

Profiling relied on immunoSEQ multiplex PCR, and the TCRdb table lists in-frame clones only, not all of them. Of around 58,000 clones listed, around 84% are singletons. Source: peripheral blood, taken on day 0 of AZD1222 vaccination. This TCR was sampled from an adult in good health.

In DNA, the CDR3 is TGCGCCAGCAGCCAAGGAGCAGGGATGGGGACCTACGAGCAGTACTTC. As protein: CASSQGAGMGTYEQYF. The chain employs TRBV4-3 and TRBJ2-7; D is perhaps TRBD1 (5 bases). The CDR3 sequence is 16 residues long. Trimming cost V 1 base and J 2 bases, with 15 bases left between them. Germline CDR1 and CDR2: LGHNA and YSLEER.